This T cell receptor beta chain was identified in a study of post-analysis software for immune sequencing data. As for the study in general: The study covered relapsing-remitting, secondary progressive and progressive-relapsing courses of multiple sclerosis.

Tagging with unique molecular identifiers was a feature of the TCR beta cDNA libraries. Each CDR3 protein is one row after TCRdb ran MiXCR on the PCR reads. Of 800,000 to 950,000 distinct CDR3 sequences listed, 53% are singletons. Whole-study results and caveats: Among multiple sclerosis patients, normalized Chao1 diversity was significantly below that of controls. Controls showed lower frequencies than patients for several TRBV segments, and TRBV5-6, TRBV5-1 and TRBV20-1 were among these. Batch-mates among the samples co-clustered strongly by F measure.

This clonotype has just a few counts. Its antigen is undetermined. V gave up 6 bases and J gave up 0 bases, with 13 bases separating them. CDR1 is SGHRS and CDR2 is YFSETQ in the germline V gene. This CDR3 region has 16 residues. The rearrangement uses TRBV5-1 and TRBJ2-6; a possible D gene is TRBD1 (5 bases). The sequence was obtained from a girl between 5 and 17 years old with multiple sclerosis. Sequencing was done on a sample of blood. The CDR3 is CASTVGANSGANVLTF. Here the CDR3 DNA reads TGCGCCAGCACCGTAGGGGCGAACTCTGGGGCCAACGTCCTGACTTTC.